The entry that follows covers one T cell receptor beta chain sequence. Its antigen is currently unknown. This sample is drawn from a study of cytomegalovirus exposure and HLA in healthy donors. The study's findings and limits: Previous analysis showed most TCR beta V segments were productive about 87% or about 30% of the time. Most TCR sequences proved rare, with some public TCRs found in many donors. DRB1 showed the most TCR associations and HLA-C the fewest in a later analysis, as rates varied by HLA locus.

In germline, CDR1 is MNHEY, CDR2 SVGAGI. The CDR3 has 14 amino acids. Trimming cost V 5 bases and J 4 bases; bases outside gene matches: 6. The primer mix had 60 Vbeta and 13 Jbeta primers. The repertoire was sequenced with immunoSEQ multiplex PCR; TCRdb's copy has only in-frame clones and lacks some. This sample's table reports about 46,000 clones. This rearrangement joins TRBV6-5 to TRBJ2-3; 7 bases align to TRBD2. The sequence derives from a woman aged 40 to 50 in good health and CMV-seronegative. The sample consisted of PBMCs. CDR3 sequence reads: CASSPGLEADTQYF. The CDR3 DNA is TGTGCCAGCAGTCCAGGACTAGAGGCAGATACGCAGTATTTT.